This TCR beta chain is from a study of shared clonotypes between healthy human individuals. Overall study findings and caveats: The generation probabilities recorded for non-shared clonotypes fell below those of clonotypes shared by all four donors. With several donors compared, around 5.4% of naive CD4 clonotypes were shared.

CDR3 length equals 15 residues. From germline, CDR1 is SEHNR and CDR2 FQNEAQ (reference sequence). V lost 1 base and J lost 2, with 9 bases in between. Subsets obtained from CD4+ cells comprised CD45RA+ naive and CD45RA-negative memory cells. Profiled with immunoSEQ multiplex PCR; TCRdb holds only in-frame clones, not every one. The data show 300,000 to 400,000 clones, 74% seen once. As to this clone: As yet, its antigen is unknown. Other DNA sequences of this sample code for an identical CDR3.

Sequences were obtained from memory CD4+ T cells sorted from blood. The subset denotes: CD45RA-negative fraction. The sequence was collected from a man aged 25 to 45 in good health. This chain uses TRBV7-9 with TRBJ2-1; D is possibly TRBD1 or TRBD2 (5 bases each). CDR3 in amino acids: CASSLDGGTYNEQFF. The CDR3 region has the DNA TGTGCCAGCAGCTTAGATGGGGGAACCTACAATGAGCAGTTCTTC.